In its sample, the clone carrying this T cell receptor beta chain is medium-sized. What it recognizes is unknown. The repertoire came from unfractionated whole blood and reflected all unsorted peripheral T cells. These data come from a study of HIV-infected patients and healthy controls. Study-level points and caveats: CMV-associated CDR3s mostly grew nonsignificantly during therapy, while HIV-associated CDR3s declined significantly. Mean usage of eight alpha and eight beta V genes differed significantly in HIV-infected patients versus controls.

Trimming removed 6 bases from V and 3 bases from J, with 12 bases in between. The CDR3 sequence is 13 residues long. Germline lookup yields CDR1 MNHEY and CDR2 SVGEGT. Reverse transcription used approximately 500 ng RNA and constant-region primers for alpha and beta. Using multiplexing indices, alpha and beta chain libraries were generated apart by chain-specific third strand synthesis. Each molecule carried a 12-nucleotide identifier made of two joined random hexamers added before amplification. TCRdb re-analysed the 5' RACE reads in MiXCR, keeping a single row per CDR3 protein. The sample consists of 20,000 to 30,000 distinct CDR3 sequences, 7.5% to 10% of them appearing once.

The sequencing input was blood. The origin of this receptor is an adult in good health. This chain links TRBV6-2 or TRBV6-3 with TRBJ2-7; no firm D call. The CDR3, as DNA: TGTGCCAGCAGCTCCTTGGCCCACTACGAGCAGTACTTC. It is translated as CASSSLAHYEQYF.